This TCR beta chain stems from a study of blood T cell repertoires in COVID-19. Germline loops: CDR1 KGHDR, CDR2 SFDVKD. This CDR3 spans 16 amino acids. The trim removed 3 bases at V and 6 bases at J, leaving 9 bases unmatched. Repertoires were generated with immunoSEQ multiplex PCR, while TCRdb's copy carries only in-frame clones and drops some. The data hold about 300,000 clones, with approximately 84% observed a single time. The sequenced sample was peripheral blood. The gene calls are TRBV24-1 and TRBJ2-1; 8 bases match TRBD2. The sequence came from a human donor with COVID-19, enrolled during active disease. The donor label of this sample is uncertain. The CDR3 protein is CATSDPGLRGGNEQFF. CDR3 DNA sequence: TGTGCCACCAGTGATCCGGGACTCCGGGGGGGCAATGAGCAGTTCTTC.